This TCR beta chain was identified in a study of blood T cell repertoires in COVID-19. Generated by immunoSEQ multiplex PCR, the TCRdb table keeps only in-frame clones and is missing some. This sample carries over 90,000 clones, 78% of them seen once, and the ten largest clones take 9.8%. Only a few counts were recorded for this clone. The sequencing input was peripheral blood. The clonotype originates from a man in his 60s with active or convalescent COVID-19.

The CDR3 DNA follows: TGTGCCAGCAGCCCGGACAGTACCGGGGAGCTGTTTTTT. Residues: CASSPDSTGELFF. The chain combines TRBV7-2 with TRBJ2-2, with D perhaps matching TRBD1 (6 bases). Germline assignment: CDR1 SGHTA and CDR2 FQGNSA. With 5 bases removed from V and 5 bases from J, the gap between germline ends came to 9 bases. This CDR3 spans 13 amino acids.